This T cell receptor (beta chain) was sequenced for a study of blood T cell repertoires in COVID-19. In the study overall: Spain, Italy and the United States supplied samples that represented acute and convalescent COVID-19. PBMCs, B-cell-depleted T cells, or T cells provided the cDNA or gDNA that made up the material.

Original processing notes: Nucleated cell counts were estimated from reference gene primer amplification. The data were produced by immunoSEQ multiplex PCR, yet TCRdb's version contains in-frame clones alone and is incomplete. V, J and clone size derive from that table, while D and trimming were established from the DNA sequence. The sample lists fewer than 400,000 clones, roughly 89% occurring once. Cohorts were assigned according to the clinical history that participants reported. Germline-derived CDR1 and CDR2 are SGHDN and FVKESK. CDR3 length equals 18 residues. V was trimmed by 5 bases and J by 3 bases, leaving 20 bases between them.

The TCR originated in a woman younger than 45 who had recovered from COVID-19. Sequencing input: PBMCs or T cells enriched from blood (not recorded which). V gene TRBV14 combines with J gene TRBJ2-6; maybe TRBD2 (6 bases). In DNA, the CDR3 is TGTGCCAGCAGCTCCAAAAGACTAGGGTCTGGTGGGGCCAACGTCCTGACTTTC. Translation: CASSSKRLGSGGANVLTF.